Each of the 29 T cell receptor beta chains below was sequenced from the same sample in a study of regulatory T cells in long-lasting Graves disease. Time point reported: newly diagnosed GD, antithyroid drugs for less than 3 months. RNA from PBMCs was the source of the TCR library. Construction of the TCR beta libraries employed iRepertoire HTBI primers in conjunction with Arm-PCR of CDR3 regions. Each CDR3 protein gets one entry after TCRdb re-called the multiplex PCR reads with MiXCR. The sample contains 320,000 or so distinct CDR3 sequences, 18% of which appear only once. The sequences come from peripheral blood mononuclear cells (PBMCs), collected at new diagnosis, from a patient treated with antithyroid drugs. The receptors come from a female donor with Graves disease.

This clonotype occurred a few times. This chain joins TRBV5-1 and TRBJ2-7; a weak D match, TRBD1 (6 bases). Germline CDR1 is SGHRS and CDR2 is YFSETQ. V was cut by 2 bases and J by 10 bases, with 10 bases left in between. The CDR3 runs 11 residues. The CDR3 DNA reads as TGCGCCAGCAGCTTCGGACAGTACCAGTACTTC. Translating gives CASSFGQYQYF.

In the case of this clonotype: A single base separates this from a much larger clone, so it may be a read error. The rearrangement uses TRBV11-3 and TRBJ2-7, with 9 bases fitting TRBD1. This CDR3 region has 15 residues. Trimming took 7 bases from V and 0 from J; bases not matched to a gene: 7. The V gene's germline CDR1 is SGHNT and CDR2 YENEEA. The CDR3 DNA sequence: TGTGCCAGCACCGTGACAGGGGGTCCCTCCTACGAGCAGTACTTC. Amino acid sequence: CASTVTGGPSYEQYF.

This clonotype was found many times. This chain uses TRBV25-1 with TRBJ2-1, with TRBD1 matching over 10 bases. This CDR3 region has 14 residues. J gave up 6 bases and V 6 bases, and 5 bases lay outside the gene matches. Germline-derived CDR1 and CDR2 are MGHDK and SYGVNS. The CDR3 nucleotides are TGTGCCAGCAGCGGACAGGGGGTTTTCAATGAGCAGTTCTTC. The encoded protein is CASSGQGVFNEQFF.

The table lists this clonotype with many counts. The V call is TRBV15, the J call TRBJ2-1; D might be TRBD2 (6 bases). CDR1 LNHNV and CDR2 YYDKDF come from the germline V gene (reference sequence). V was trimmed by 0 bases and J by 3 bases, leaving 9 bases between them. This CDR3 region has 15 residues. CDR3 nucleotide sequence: TGTGCCACCAGCAGAGAGGCGGGACTCTACAATGAGCAGTTCTTC. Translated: CATSREAGLYNEQFF.

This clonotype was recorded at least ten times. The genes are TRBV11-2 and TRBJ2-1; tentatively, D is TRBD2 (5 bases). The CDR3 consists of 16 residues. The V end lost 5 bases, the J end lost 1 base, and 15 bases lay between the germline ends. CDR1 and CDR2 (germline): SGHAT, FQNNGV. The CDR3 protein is CASSPVTAASYNEQFF. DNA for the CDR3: TGTGCCAGCAGCCCAGTCACAGCGGCTTCCTACAATGAGCAGTTCTTC.

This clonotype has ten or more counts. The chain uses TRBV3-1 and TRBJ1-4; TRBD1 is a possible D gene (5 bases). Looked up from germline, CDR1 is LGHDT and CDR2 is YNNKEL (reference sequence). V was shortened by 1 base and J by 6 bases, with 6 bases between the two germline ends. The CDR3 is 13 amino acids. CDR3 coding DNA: TGTGCCAGCAGCCAAGGGGGCGATGAAAAACTGTTTTTT. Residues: CASSQGGDEKLFF.

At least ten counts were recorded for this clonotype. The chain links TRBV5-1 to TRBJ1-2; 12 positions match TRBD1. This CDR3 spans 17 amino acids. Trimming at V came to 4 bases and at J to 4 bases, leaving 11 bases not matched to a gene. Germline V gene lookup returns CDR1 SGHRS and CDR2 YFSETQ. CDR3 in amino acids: CASSLGQGAPGGYGYTF. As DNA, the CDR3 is TGCGCCAGCAGCCTGGGACAGGGGGCCCCCGGGGGCTATGGCTACACCTTC.

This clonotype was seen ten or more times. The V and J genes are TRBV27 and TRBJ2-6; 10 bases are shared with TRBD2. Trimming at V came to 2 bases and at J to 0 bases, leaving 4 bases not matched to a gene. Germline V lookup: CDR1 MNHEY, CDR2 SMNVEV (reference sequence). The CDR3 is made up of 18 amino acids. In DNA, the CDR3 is TGTGCCAGCAGTTTAACAGCGGGGGGGATCTCTGGGGCCAACGTCCTGACTTTC. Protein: CASSLTAGGISGANVLTF.

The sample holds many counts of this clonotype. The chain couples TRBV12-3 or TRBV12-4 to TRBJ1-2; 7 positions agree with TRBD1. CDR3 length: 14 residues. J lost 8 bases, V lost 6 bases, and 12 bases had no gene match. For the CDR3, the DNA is TGTGCCAGCAGCCTAGGGGGCGCGATGCAAGGCTACACCTTC. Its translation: CASSLGGAMQGYTF.

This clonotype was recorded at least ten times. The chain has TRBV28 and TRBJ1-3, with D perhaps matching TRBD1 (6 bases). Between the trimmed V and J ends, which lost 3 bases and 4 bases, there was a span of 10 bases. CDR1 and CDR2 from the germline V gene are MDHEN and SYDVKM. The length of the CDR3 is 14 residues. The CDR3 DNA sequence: TGTGCCAGCAGTTTCAGGGGATCCGGAAACACCATATATTTT. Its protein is CASSFRGSGNTIYF.

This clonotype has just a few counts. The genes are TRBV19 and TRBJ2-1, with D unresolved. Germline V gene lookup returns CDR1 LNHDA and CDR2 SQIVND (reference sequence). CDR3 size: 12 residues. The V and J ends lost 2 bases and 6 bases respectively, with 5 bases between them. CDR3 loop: CASSISLNEQFF. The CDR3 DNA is TGTGCCAGTAGTATAAGTCTCAATGAGCAGTTCTTC.

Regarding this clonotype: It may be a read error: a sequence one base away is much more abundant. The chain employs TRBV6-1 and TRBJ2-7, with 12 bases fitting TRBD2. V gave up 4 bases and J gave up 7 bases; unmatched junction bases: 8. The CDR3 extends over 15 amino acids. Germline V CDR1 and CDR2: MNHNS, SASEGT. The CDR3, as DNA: TGTGCCAGCAGTGTTGAGACTAGCGGGAGCAATGAGCAGTACTTC. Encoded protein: CASSVETSGSNEQYF.

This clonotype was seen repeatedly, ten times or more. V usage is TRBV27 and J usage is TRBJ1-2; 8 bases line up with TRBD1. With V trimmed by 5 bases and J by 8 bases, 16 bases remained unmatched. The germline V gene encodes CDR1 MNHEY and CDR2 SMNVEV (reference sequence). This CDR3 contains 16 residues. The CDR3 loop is CASSNTAGTGRKGYTF. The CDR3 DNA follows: TGTGCCAGCAGTAACACGGCCGGGACAGGTCGAAAAGGCTACACCTTC.

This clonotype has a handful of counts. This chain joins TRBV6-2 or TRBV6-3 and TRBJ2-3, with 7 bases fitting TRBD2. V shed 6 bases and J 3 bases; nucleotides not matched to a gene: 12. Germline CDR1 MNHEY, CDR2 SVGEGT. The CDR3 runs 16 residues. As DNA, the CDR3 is TGTGCCAGCAGCCCGATCCTAGCGCGGGAGACAGATACGCAGTATTTT. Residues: CASSPILARETDTQYF.

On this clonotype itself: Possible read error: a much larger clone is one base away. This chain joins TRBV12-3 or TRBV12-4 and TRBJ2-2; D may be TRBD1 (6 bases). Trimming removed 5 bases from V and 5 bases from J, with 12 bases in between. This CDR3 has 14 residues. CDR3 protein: CASSETGCTGELFF. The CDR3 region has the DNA TGTGCCAGCAGTGAGACAGGTTGTACCGGGGAGCTGTTTTTT.

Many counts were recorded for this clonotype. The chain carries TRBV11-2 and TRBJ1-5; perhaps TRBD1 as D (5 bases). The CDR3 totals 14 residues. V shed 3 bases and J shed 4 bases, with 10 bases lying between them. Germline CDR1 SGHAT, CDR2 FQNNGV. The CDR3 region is CASSLGRVNQPQHF. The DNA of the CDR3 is TGTGCCAGCAGCTTGGGACGGGTAAATCAGCCCCAGCATTTT.

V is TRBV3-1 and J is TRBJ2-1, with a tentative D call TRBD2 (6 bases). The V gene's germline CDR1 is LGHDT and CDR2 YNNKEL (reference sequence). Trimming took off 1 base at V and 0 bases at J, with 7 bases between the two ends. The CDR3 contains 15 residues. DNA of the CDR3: TGTGCCAGCAGCCAAGTGGGAGGCTCCTACAATGAGCAGTTCTTC. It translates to CASSQVGGSYNEQFF.

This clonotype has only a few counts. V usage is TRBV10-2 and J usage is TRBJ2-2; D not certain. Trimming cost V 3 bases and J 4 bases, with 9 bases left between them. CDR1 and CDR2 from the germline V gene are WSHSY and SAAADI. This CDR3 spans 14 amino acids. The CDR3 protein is CASSDGSGTGELFF. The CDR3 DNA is TGCGCCAGCAGTGACGGATCGGGCACCGGGGAGCTGTTTTTT.

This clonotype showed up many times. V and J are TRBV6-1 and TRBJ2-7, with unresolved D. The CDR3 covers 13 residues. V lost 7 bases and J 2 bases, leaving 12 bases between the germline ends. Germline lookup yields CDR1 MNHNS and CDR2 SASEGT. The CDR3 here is CASMAVETYEQYF. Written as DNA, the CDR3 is TGTGCCAGCATGGCGGTGGAGACCTACGAGCAGTACTTC.

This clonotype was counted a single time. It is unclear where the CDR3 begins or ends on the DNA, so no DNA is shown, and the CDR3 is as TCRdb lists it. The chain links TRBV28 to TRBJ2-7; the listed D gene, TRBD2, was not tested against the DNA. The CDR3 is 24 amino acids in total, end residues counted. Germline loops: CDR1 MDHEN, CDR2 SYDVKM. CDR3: CASSFGPKDYGYTFGSGTTREQYF.

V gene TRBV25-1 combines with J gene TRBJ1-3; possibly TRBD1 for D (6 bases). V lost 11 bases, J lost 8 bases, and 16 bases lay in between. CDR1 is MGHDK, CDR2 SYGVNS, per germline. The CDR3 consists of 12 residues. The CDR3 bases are TGTGCCGGGCCTAGGGGGAGGGACACCATATATTTT. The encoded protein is CAGPRGRDTIYF.

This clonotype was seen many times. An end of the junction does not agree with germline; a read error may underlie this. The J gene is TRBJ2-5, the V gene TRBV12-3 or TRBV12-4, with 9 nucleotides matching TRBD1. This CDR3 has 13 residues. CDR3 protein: CASSPTGQGIRDF. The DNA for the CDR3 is TGTGCCAGCAGTCCTACGGGACAGGGAATTCGGGACTTC.

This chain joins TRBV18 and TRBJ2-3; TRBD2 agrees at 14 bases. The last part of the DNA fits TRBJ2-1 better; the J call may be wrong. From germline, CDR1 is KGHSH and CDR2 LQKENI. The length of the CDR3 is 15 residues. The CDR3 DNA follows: TGTGCCAGCTCATCCGGGACTAGCGGGAGCAGCGTGCAGTTCTTC. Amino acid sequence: CASSSGTSGSSVQFF.

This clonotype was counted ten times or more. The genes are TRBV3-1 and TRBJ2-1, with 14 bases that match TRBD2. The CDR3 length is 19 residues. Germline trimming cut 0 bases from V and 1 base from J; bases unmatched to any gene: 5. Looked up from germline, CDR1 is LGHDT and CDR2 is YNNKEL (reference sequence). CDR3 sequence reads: CASSQERGTSGRSYNEQFF. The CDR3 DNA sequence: TGTGCCAGCAGCCAAGAAAGGGGGACTAGCGGGAGATCCTACAATGAGCAGTTCTTC.

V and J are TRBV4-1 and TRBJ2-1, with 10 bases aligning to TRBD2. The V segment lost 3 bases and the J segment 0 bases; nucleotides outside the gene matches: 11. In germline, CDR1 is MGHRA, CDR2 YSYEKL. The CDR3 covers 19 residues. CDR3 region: CASSQSGLALSSSYNEQFF. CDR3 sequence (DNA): TGCGCCAGCAGCCAGTCGGGACTAGCGCTTTCCAGCTCCTACAATGAGCAGTTCTTC.

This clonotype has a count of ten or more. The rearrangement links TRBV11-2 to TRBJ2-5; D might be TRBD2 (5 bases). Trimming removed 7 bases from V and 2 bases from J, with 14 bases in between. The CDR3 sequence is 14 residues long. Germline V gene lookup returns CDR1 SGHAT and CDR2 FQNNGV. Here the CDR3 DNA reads TGTGCCAGCAAAGAGGAAAGCGGACAAGAGACCCAGTACTTC. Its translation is CASKEESGQETQYF.

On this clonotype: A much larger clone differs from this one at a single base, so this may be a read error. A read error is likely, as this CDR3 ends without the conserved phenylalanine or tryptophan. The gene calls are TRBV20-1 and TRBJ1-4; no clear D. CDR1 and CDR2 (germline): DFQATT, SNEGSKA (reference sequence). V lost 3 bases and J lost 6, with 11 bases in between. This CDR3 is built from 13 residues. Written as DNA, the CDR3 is TGCAGTGCTAGTTTACGGCGGGATGAAAAACTGTTTTGT. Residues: CSASLRRDEKLFC.

The CDR3 nucleotides read TGTGCCACCAGTGCAGGGGGAGATTCGACCGGGGAGCTGTTTTTT. Translation: CATSAGGDSTGELFF. J is TRBJ2-2 and V is TRBV24-1; 7 nucleotides match TRBD1. V shed 5 bases and J 5 bases; nucleotides not matched to a gene: 7. The germline gives CDR1 KGHDR, CDR2 SFDVKD. The CDR3 length is 15 residues.

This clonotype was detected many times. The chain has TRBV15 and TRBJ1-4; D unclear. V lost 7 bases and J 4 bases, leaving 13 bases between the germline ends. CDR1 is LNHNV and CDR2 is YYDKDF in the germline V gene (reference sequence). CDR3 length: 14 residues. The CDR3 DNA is TGTGCCACCACCGGTGGCAGAGTTAATGAAAAACTGTTTTTT. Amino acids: CATTGGRVNEKLFF.